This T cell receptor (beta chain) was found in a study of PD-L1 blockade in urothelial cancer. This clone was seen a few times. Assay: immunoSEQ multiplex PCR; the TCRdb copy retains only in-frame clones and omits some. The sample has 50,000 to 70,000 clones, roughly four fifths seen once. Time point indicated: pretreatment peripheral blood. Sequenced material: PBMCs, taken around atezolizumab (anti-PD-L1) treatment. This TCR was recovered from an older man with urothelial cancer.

The CDR3 DNA is TGTGCCAGCAGCCTACTCTCCCCCGACAGGGGATATGGCTACACCTTC. The encoded protein is CASSLLSPDRGYGYTF. The chain is built from TRBV5-8 and TRBJ1-2; 8 nucleotides align to TRBD1. The germline gives CDR1 SGHTS, CDR2 YDEGEE. V shed 4 bases, J shed 5 bases, and the junction held 13 bases outside the gene matches. The CDR3 has 16 amino acids.